A selection of T cell receptor beta chains follows, all from one sample in a study of T cell repertoires in cytomegalovirus infection. Each CDR3 protein gets one entry after TCRdb re-called the reads with MiXCR. This sample has about 400,000 distinct CDR3 sequences; roughly 34% occur once, and the top ten carry roughly 14%. These TCRs' antigens remain unknown. Sequenced material: cultured PBMCs, taken from culture after CMV antigen stimulation. These TCRs come from a human donor in good health (CMV status not recorded). Some clones in this sample may be carry-over from other donors' samples. The CDR3 runs from the conserved cysteine through the conserved F or W. Fields, in order: V gene, clone size, J gene, D gene, CDR3 DNA, CDR3 protein. D genes are given only for firm matches. The size field is filled for only some rows; it gives once, few, many or a size class.

V: TRBV20-1
size: .
J: TRBJ2-3
D: .
DNA: TGCAGTGCCCATGATAGCGGCACAGATACGCAGTATTTT
CDR3: CSAHDSGTDTQYF

V: TRBV6-1
size: many
J: TRBJ2-1
D: .
DNA: TGTGCCAGCAGTTCAGATCTAGGGAGCTCCTACAATGAGCAGTTCTTC
CDR3: CASSSDLGSSYNEQFF

V: TRBV10-3
size: .
J: TRBJ1-1
D: .
DNA: TGTGCCATCAGTGATTACACGGGGAACGGGGCTTTCTTT
CDR3: CAISDYTGNGAFF

V: TRBV10-1
size: .
J: TRBJ2-1
D: .
DNA: TGCGCCAGCAGTTTGGTCAGCTCCGGCTCCTACAATGAGCAGTTCTTC
CDR3: CASSLVSSGSYNEQFF

V: TRBV12-3/TRBV12-4
size: .
J: TRBJ2-7
D: TRBD1
DNA: TGTGCCAGCAGCTGGACGGGACAGAACTCCTACGAGCAGTACTTC
CDR3: CASSWTGQNSYEQYF

V: TRBV7-8
size: many
J: TRBJ1-1
D: .
DNA: TGTGCCAGCAGCTTAGTTGGGGGTGCCAGGGTGGACACTGAAGCTTTCTTT
CDR3: CASSLVGGARVDTEAFF

V: TRBV5-5
size: many
J: TRBJ1-2
D: .
DNA: TGTGCCAGCAGCTTGGCACCCAATGAATATGGCTACACCTTC
CDR3: CASSLAPNEYGYTF

V: TRBV5-1
size: few
J: TRBJ2-7
D: TRBD2
DNA: TGCGCCAGCAGCAACGGACTAGCGGGAGGTTTCGTCTACGAGCAGTACTTC
CDR3: CASSNGLAGGFVYEQYF

V: TRBV14
size: few
J: TRBJ2-1
D: TRBD1
DNA: TGTGCCAGCAGCCGGTGGGACAGTGACAATGAGCAGTTCTTC
CDR3: CASSRWDSDNEQFF

V: TRBV7-9
size: .
J: TRBJ2-5
D: .
DNA: TGTGCCAGCAGCGTAAGGTCTTCAGAGACCCAGTACTTC
CDR3: CASSVRSSETQYF